Below, 25 T cell receptor beta chains from the same sample are listed, as sequenced in a study of cytomegalovirus exposure and HLA in healthy donors. The PCR had 60 Vbeta and 13 Jbeta primers. Using immunoSEQ multiplex PCR, the repertoire was profiled, and TCRdb retains in-frame clones only, with some absent. The sample yields about 92,000 clones, roughly 63% seen once. The sample consisted of PBMCs. These TCRs come from a man between 45 and 60 years old in good health and CMV-seronegative.

This clone was seen a few times. The chain recombines TRBV7-3 with TRBJ2-2; perhaps TRBD2 as D (6 bases). The CDR3 extends over 14 amino acids. Germline loops: CDR1 SGHTA, CDR2 FQGTGA. V lost 3 bases to trimming and J lost 1 base, with 6 bases between them. The CDR3 here is CASSFSGNTGELFF. DNA for the CDR3: TGTGCCAGCAGCTTTAGCGGGAACACCGGGGAGCTGTTTTTT.

This clone has only a few counts. The rearrangement links TRBV28 to TRBJ2-7; maybe TRBD2 (5 bases). The germline V and J ends were trimmed by 7 bases and 3 bases, with 19 bases remaining between them. Per the germline V gene, CDR1 is MDHEN and CDR2 is SYDVKM. The CDR3 extends over 15 amino acids. In nucleotides, the CDR3 is TGTGCCAGCAAGAAGGTGCAGGTAGGGAGCTACGAGCAGTACTTC. It is translated as CASKKVQVGSYEQYF.

This chain connects TRBV5-8 to TRBJ2-5; unclear D gene. Trimming removed 4 bases at V and 5 bases at J, with 12 bases between. CDR1 and CDR2 (germline): SGHTS, YDEGEE. The CDR3 consists of 13 residues. DNA of the CDR3: TGTGCCAGCAGCGCCAGTGGTGTGGAGACCCAGTACTTC. Its translation: CASSASGVETQYF.

CDR3 bases: TGTGCCAGCAGTTTAGGGGCAGGAAGCTCTGGAAACACCATATATTTT. It yields the protein CASSLGAGSSGNTIYF. This chain links TRBV27 with TRBJ1-3, with D possibly being TRBD1 (5 bases). The germline V gene has CDR1 MNHEY and CDR2 SMNVEV (reference sequence). The CDR3 sequence is 16 residues long. V shed 2 bases and J shed 0 bases, with 11 bases lying between them.

The rearrangement links TRBV7-9 to TRBJ1-1, with 8 bases matching TRBD1. Germline values: CDR1 SEHNR, CDR2 FQNEAQ (reference sequence). This CDR3 is built from 17 residues. V was pared by 2 bases and J by 10 bases, with 18 bases of the junction left unmatched. Here the CDR3 DNA reads TGTGCCAGCAGCTTACCCATCACTCAGGGGGCCCTTCCCTTAGCTTTCTTT. Its translation is CASSLPITQGALPLAFF.

The chain is built from TRBV30 and TRBJ1-1, with D possibly TRBD1 on 5 matching bases. The V end was cut by 0 bases, the J end by 6 bases, with 20 bases between. Germline CDR1 and CDR2: GTSNPN and SVGIG (reference sequence). The CDR3 is made up of 16 amino acids. CDR3 in amino acids: CAWSVKGHSYFSEAFF. The CDR3 nucleotides are TGTGCCTGGAGTGTAAAGGGGCACTCCTACTTTTCTGAAGCTTTCTTT. Looking up the rest from reference TRBV30 and TRBJ1-1 gives the full variable domain: SQTIHQWPATLVQPVGSPLSLECTVEGTSNPNLYWYRQAAGRGLQLLFYSVGIGQISSEVPQNLSASRPQDRQFILSSKKLLLSDSGFYLCAWSVKGHSYFSEAFFGQGTRLTVV.

The V gene is TRBV28, the J gene TRBJ1-1; 9 bases map to TRBD1. The length of the CDR3 is 15 residues. Germline V CDR1 and CDR2: MDHEN, SYDVKM. Unmatched junction bases numbered 3, after V lost 0 bases and J lost 4 bases. CDR3 loop: CASSLWGQGGTEAFF. CDR3 DNA: TGTGCCAGCAGTTTATGGGGACAGGGAGGCACTGAAGCTTTCTTT.

The chain couples TRBV4-2 to TRBJ2-3, with D perhaps TRBD2 (6 bases). This CDR3 contains 16 residues. Germline CDR1 reads LGHNA; CDR2 reads YNFKEQ. Trimming removed 5 bases from V and 8 bases from J, with 23 bases in between. The CDR3 loop reads CASSLEAGNTLSTQYF. The CDR3 DNA follows: TGTGCCAGCAGCTTGGAGGCGGGAAACACCCTGAGTACGCAGTATTTT.

This clone was counted between two and nine times. J is TRBJ2-2 and V is TRBV6-1; 9 bases are a match to TRBD1. The CDR3 extends over 15 amino acids. Germline values: CDR1 MNHNS, CDR2 SASEGT. The trim removed 1 base at V and 5 bases at J, leaving 2 bases unmatched. The CDR3 DNA follows: TGTGCCAGCAGTGAAGGGACAGGGGAGACCGGGGAGCTGTTTTTT. Translated, it gives CASSEGTGETGELFF.

The chain joins TRBV2 to TRBJ1-5, with a weak D call TRBD1 (5 bases). The CDR3 totals 13 residues. Trimming pared 7 bases from V and 3 bases from J, leaving 10 bases between. Germline assignment: CDR1 SNHLY and CDR2 FYNNEI. This CDR3 is CASNGGNNQPQHF. CDR3 coding DNA: TGTGCCAGCAACGGGGGGAACAATCAGCCCCAGCATTTT.

This chain links TRBV7-9 with TRBJ1-4, with 7 bases identical to TRBD1. Germline CDR1 and CDR2: SEHNR and FQNEAQ (reference sequence). The CDR3 runs 13 residues. Unmatched junction bases numbered 4, after V lost 4 bases and J lost 8 bases. The CDR3 nucleotides are TGTGCCAGCAGCTCACAGGGGACCGAAAAACTGTTTTTT. This sequence encodes CASSSQGTEKLFF. The full variable domain, with the rest looked up from reference TRBV7-9 and TRBJ1-4, is DTGVSQNPRHKITKRGQNVTFRCDPISEHNRLYWYRQTLGQGPEFLTYFQNEAQLEKSRLLSDRFSAERPKGSFSTLEIQRTEQGDSAMYLCASSSQGTEKLFFGSGTQLSVL.

This chain joins TRBV28 and TRBJ1-4; 7 positions match TRBD1. The CDR3 is made up of 12 amino acids. Trimming cost V 6 bases and J 8 bases; bases outside gene matches: 3. Germline assignment: CDR1 MDHEN and CDR2 SYDVKM. CDR3 sequence reads: CASSDRDEKLFF. The CDR3 DNA is TGTGCCAGCAGCGACAGGGACGAAAAACTGTTTTTT.

The V gene is TRBV4-2, the J gene TRBJ1-2; a possible D gene is TRBD1 (6 bases). Germline lookup yields CDR1 LGHNA and CDR2 YNFKEQ. V was shortened by 5 bases and J by 4 bases, with 17 bases between the two germline ends. This CDR3 region has 15 residues. CDR3 residues: CASSTTGTNRYGYTF. The CDR3 nucleotides read TGTGCCAGCAGCACCACCGGGACAAACCGCTATGGCTACACCTTC.

V and J are TRBV5-1 and TRBJ2-1; 10 bases are shared with TRBD2. From germline, CDR1 is SGHRS and CDR2 YFSETQ. Trimming cost V 0 bases and J 14 bases; bases outside gene matches: 8. The CDR3 covers 14 residues. CDR3 region: CASSLDPSGRAKFF. CDR3 DNA sequence: TGCGCCAGCAGCTTGGACCCCAGCGGGAGGGCCAAGTTCTTC. The variable domain in full, with the rest retrieved from reference TRBV5-1 and TRBJ2-1, is KAGVTQTPRYLIKTRGQQVTLSCSPISGHRSVSWYQQTPGQGLQFLFEYFSETQRNKGNFPGRFSGRQFSNSRSEMNVSTLELGDSALYLCASSLDPSGRAKFFGPGTRLTVL.

The rearrangement joins TRBV5-1 to TRBJ2-5; D might be TRBD2 (5 bases). Germline lookup yields CDR1 SGHRS and CDR2 YFSETQ. The CDR3 is 15 amino acids. Trimming removed 0 bases at V and 5 bases at J, with 14 bases between. CDR3 in amino acids: CASSLELGRMETQYF. The DNA of the CDR3 is TGCGCCAGCAGCTTGGAACTGGGGAGAATGGAGACCCAGTACTTC.

This chain joins TRBV28 and TRBJ1-6; 7 bases agree with TRBD1. J gave up 8 bases and V 5 bases, and 9 bases lay outside the gene matches. Germline CDR1 and CDR2: MDHEN and SYDVKM. CDR3 length equals 15 residues. The CDR3 region is CASSPRQGGHSPLHF. The DNA of the CDR3 is TGTGCCAGCAGTCCCCGACAGGGTGGGCATTCACCCCTCCACTTT.

This clone was counted only a few times. The chain joins TRBV7-9 to TRBJ1-1; TRBD1 matches 7 bases. This CDR3 is built from 12 residues. J gave up 6 bases and V 8 bases, and 6 bases lay outside the gene matches. Germline V gene data show CDR1 as SEHNR and CDR2 as FQNEAQ (reference sequence). The CDR3 sequence: CASFRQGAEAFF. Here the CDR3 DNA reads TGTGCCAGCTTCCGCCAGGGGGCTGAAGCTTTCTTT.

The chain is built from TRBV7-2 and TRBJ2-2, with TRBD2 as a possible D gene (6 bases). The germline CDR1 and CDR2 sequences are SGHTA and FQGNSA. The CDR3 spans 17 residues. The V and J ends lost 6 bases and 6 bases respectively, with 23 bases between them. CDR3 DNA: TGTGCCAGCAGAAAACCCGGGACTGCAATTGGCGCCGGGGAGCTGTTTTTT. Its protein is CASRKPGTAIGAGELFF.

This clone was detected only once. The CDR3 nucleotides read TGTGCCAGCAGCTTTCGGGACAGGGGGCCTCATGGCTACACCTTC. Its protein is CASSFRDRGPHGYTF. The rearrangement uses TRBV5-6 and TRBJ1-2; 12 bases map to TRBD1. V lost 2 bases to trimming and J lost 6 bases; unmatched junction nucleotides: 5. CDR1 is SGHDT and CDR2 is YYEEEE in the germline V gene. CDR3 length: 15 residues.

This clone was observed a few times. The genes are TRBV7-9 and TRBJ1-6; 7 positions agree with TRBD1. CDR1 is SEHNR, CDR2 FQNEAQ, per germline (reference sequence). With 0 bases clipped from V and 7 bases from J, the junction kept 6 bases outside the gene matches. CDR3 length: 16 amino acids. The CDR3 loop reads CASSLATGALNSPLHF. As DNA, the CDR3 is TGTGCCAGCAGCTTAGCAACAGGGGCTCTGAATTCACCCCTCCACTTT.

The chain combines TRBV15 with TRBJ1-2, with a tentative D call TRBD1 (5 bases). The V end was cut by 4 bases, the J end by 1 base, with 10 bases between. The CDR3 sequence is 14 residues long. From germline, CDR1 is LNHNV and CDR2 YYDKDF (reference sequence). The CDR3 sequence is CATSKQDNNYGYTF. DNA of the CDR3: TGTGCCACCAGCAAGCAGGACAATAACTATGGCTACACCTTC.

The V call is TRBV5-6, the J call TRBJ2-1; a weak D match, TRBD2 (5 bases). Germline lookup yields CDR1 SGHDT and CDR2 YYEEEE. V was cut by 0 bases and J by 5 bases, with 12 bases left in between. This CDR3 is 15 amino acids long. CDR3 DNA sequence: TGTGCCAGCAGCTTGGCAGGAGGTGGTGACAATGAGCAGTTCTTC. This gives the protein CASSLAGGGDNEQFF.

The gene calls are TRBV7-8 and TRBJ2-1; D is uncertain. CDR1 is SGHVS, CDR2 FQNEAQ, per germline. V dropped 2 bases and J dropped 7 bases, with 9 bases sitting between them. The CDR3 is 13 amino acids. The DNA of the CDR3 is TGTGCCAGCAGCTTACTAGTGAAGAATGAGCAGTTCTTC. It translates to CASSLLVKNEQFF.

The gene calls are TRBV6-6 and TRBJ1-1; D gene unclear. There are 13 residues in the CDR3. Germline V gives CDR1 MNHNY, CDR2 SVGAGI (reference sequence). V was cut by 2 bases and J by 4 bases, with 8 bases left in between. This CDR3 is CASSYEGGTEAFF. The CDR3 nucleotides read TGTGCCAGCAGTTACGAGGGTGGCACTGAAGCTTTCTTT.

This clone was recorded once. This chain uses TRBV6-5 with TRBJ2-3; the match to TRBD2 covers 7 bases. Germline V gives CDR1 MNHEY, CDR2 SVGAGI. CDR3 length: 15 amino acids. The ends lost 6 bases at V and 9 bases at J; junction bases unmatched: 15. CDR3 residues: CASRKAGAGLATQYF. DNA for the CDR3: TGTGCCAGCAGGAAGGCGGGAGCAGGGTTGGCGACGCAGTATTTT.